A single T cell receptor (beta chain) is shown here with its context. Patients having uncontrolled infection, another autoimmune disease, pregnancy or lactation were not included. Trimming removed 4 bases at V and 6 bases at J, with 8 bases between. Germline assignment: CDR1 SGDLS and CDR2 YYNGEE. CDR3 length equals 13 residues. The TCR beta CDR3 regions underwent amplification using RNA transcripts as the source. With the HTBI primer set, the TCR CDR3 went through a first round of RT-PCR. TCRdb reprocessed the multiplex PCR reads via MiXCR and lists one record per CDR3 protein. In the table there are about 740,000 distinct CDR3 sequences, 11% to 15% of which are singletons. The source of the sample is a study of T cells in Graves' hyperthyroidism and ophthalmopathy.

This receptor was identified in a woman younger than 35 with Graves' hyperthyroidism. The gene calls are TRBV9 and TRBJ2-6; D is unresolved. Input material: blood. Written as DNA, the CDR3 is TGTGCCAGCAGCTCGTTCGCGGCCAACGTCCTGACTTTC. Residues: CASSSFAANVLTF.